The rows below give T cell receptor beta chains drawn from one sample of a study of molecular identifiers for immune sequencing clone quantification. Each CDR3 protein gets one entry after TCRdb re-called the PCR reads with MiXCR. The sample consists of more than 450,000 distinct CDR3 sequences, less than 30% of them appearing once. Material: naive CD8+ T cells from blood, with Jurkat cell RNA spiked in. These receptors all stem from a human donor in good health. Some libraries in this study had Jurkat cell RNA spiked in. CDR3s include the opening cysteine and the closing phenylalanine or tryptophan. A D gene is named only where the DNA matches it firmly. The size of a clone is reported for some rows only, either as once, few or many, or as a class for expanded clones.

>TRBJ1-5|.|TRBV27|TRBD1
TGTGCCAGCAGTCTTGGGACAGACAATCAGCCCCAGCATTTT
CASSLGTDNQPQHF
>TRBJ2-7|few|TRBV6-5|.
TGTGCCAGCAGTTACACCACAGGATACGAGCAGTACTTC
CASSYTTGYEQYF
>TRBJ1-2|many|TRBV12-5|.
TGTGCTAGTGGTTTGCCCCCCCCGGACTGGCCATGGGGCTACACCTTC
CASGLPPPDWPWGYTF
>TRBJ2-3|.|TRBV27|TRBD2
TGTGCCAGCAGTTCCCGCGATAGGACTAGCGGGATCACAGATACGCAGTATTTT
CASSSRDRTSGITDTQYF
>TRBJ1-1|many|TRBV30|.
TGTGCCTGGAGTGTACGGGTGTCCGCTGAAGCTTTCTTT
CAWSVRVSAEAFF
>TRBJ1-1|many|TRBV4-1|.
TGTGCCAGCACCAGCATGAACACTGAAGCTTTCTTT
CASTSMNTEAFF
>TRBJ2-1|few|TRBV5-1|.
TGCGCCAGCAGCTTGGGGGTTTCGGCTGCGCAATCCTACAATGAGCAGTTCTTC
CASSLGVSAAQSYNEQFF
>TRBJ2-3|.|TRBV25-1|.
TGTGCCAGCAGTGAATACGGCGGGAGCACAGATACGCAGTATTTT
CASSEYGGSTDTQYF
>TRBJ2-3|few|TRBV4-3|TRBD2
TGCGCCAGCAGCCGAGGCGATCCGGGGACTAGCGGGGGGGCGCTGTACCCCTCAGATACGCAGTATTTT
CASSRGDPGTSGGALYPSDTQYF
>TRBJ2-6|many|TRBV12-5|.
TGTGCTAGTGGTTTGGGGTCTGGGGCCAACGTCCTGACTTTC
CASGLGSGANVLTF
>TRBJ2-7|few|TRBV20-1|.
TGCAGTGCTACCGGGGATTACGAGCAGTACTTC
CSATGDYEQYF
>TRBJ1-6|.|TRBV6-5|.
TGTGCCAGCAGTTACCTTGGGAATTCACCCCTCCACTTT
CASSYLGNSPLHF
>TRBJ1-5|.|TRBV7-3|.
TGTGCCAGCCCCTGGGGGCGCGTGGCTAGCAATCAGCCCCAGCATTTT
CASPWGRVASNQPQHF
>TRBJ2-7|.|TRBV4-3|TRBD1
TGCGCCAGCAGCCAAGCCCCGACAGGGTTGATATCCTACGAGCAGTACTTC
CASSQAPTGLISYEQYF
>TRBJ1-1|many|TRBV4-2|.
TGTGCCAGCAGCCAAGACAGGGAAGCTTTCTTT
CASSQDREAFF
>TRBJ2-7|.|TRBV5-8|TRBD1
TGTGCCAGCAGAACCCCTGGGACAGGGGTTCTCTACGAGCAGTACTTC
CASRTPGTGVLYEQYF
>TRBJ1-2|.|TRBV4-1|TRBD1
TGCGCCAGCGGCCAGGACAGGGGACGGTCCTATGGCTACCCCTTC
CASGQDRGRSYGYPF
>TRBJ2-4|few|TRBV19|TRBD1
TGTGCCAGTTCTAGCTCGACAGGGGTAGGAAACATTCAGTACTTC
CASSSSTGVGNIQYF
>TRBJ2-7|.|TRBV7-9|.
TGTGCCAGCAGCTCCACCGGGCTATCGCCGGCGCATGCGGCCGAGCAGTACTTC
CASSSTGLSPAHAAEQYF
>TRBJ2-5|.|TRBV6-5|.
TGTGCCAGCAGCCTGGCCTTTGGGGGGCAAGAGACCCAGTACTTC
CASSLAFGGQETQYF
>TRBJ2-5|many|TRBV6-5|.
TGTGCCAGCAGTTCCCAGTGGGTCCGGGAGACCCAGTACTTC
CASSSQWVRETQYF
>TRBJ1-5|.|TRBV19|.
TGTGCCAGTAGTATATACCGGGCGCCCACTCCGCCCCAGCATTTT
CASSIYRAPTPPQHF
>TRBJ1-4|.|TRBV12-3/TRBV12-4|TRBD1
TGTGCCAGCCGCCAGGGGGCAGAAAAACTGTTTTTT
CASRQGAEKLFF
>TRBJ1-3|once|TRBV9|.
TGTGCCAGCGGCGGAAACACCATATATTTT
CASGGNTIYF
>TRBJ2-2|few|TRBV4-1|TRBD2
TGCGCCAGCAGCCAAGAACCCCCGGGACTAGCGGGAGGGTCCGGGGAGCTGTTTTTT
CASSQEPPGLAGGSGELFF
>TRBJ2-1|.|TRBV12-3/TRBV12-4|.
TGTGCCAGCAGCCCCCGCAATGAGCAGTTCTTC
CASSPRNEQFF
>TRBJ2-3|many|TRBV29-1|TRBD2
TGCAGCGCCGGGACTAGCGGGGGTATCACAGATACGCAGTATTTT
CSAGTSGGITDTQYF
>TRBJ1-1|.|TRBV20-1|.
TGCAGTGCTAGAGATCCCGGAGGACGCCTTTTACCCCACTTT
CSARDPGGRLLPHF
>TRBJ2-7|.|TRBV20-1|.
TGCAGTGCTAGAGACGAGGGGATCTACGAGCAGTACTTC
CSARDEGIYEQYF
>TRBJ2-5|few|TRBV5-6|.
TGTGCCAGCAGCCAGCGAACGTACCAAGAGACCCAGTACTTC
CASSQRTYQETQYF
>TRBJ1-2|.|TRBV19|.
TGTGCCAGTAGTACCCCAGGGGCTGGCTACACCTTC
CASSTPGAGYTF
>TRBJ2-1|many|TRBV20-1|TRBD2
TGCAGTGCTAGAGAACTAGCGGGGGGACATGAGCAGTTCTTC
CSARELAGGHEQFF
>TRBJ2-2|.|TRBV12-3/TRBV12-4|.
TGTGCCAGCAGTTTAGTTTCCGAGGGGCGCATCACCGGGGAGCTGTTTTTT
CASSLVSEGRITGELFF
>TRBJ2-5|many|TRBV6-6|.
TGTGCCAGCAGTTACTCGACACCGTACCAAGAGACCCAGTACTTC
CASSYSTPYQETQYF
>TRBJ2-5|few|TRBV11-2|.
TGTGCCAGCAGCACCACTACAGGGCTCGGGGAGACCCAGTACTTC
CASSTTTGLGETQYF
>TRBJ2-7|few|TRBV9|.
TGTGCCAGCAGCGTAGCGGGAGCGAGCTCCTACGAGCAGTACTTC
CASSVAGASSYEQYF
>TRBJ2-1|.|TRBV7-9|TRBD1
TGTGCCAGCAGCTTAGTTCCCGGGACAGGGTTTTCGACCCAATACAATGAGCAGTTCTTC
CASSLVPGTGFSTQYNEQFF
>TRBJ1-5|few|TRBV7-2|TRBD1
TGTGCCAGCAGCCCCGAGGGACAGGGGGCGGGCAATCAGCCCCAGCATTTT
CASSPEGQGAGNQPQHF
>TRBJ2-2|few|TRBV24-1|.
TGTGCCACCAGTGTCTACACCGGGGAGCTGTTTTTT
CATSVYTGELFF
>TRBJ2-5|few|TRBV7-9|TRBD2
TGTGCCAGCAGCCGCCGGACTAGCGACCCCGAGGGAGAGACCCAGTACTTC
CASSRRTSDPEGETQYF
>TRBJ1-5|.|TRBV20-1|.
.
CSALDKEVRGQPQHF
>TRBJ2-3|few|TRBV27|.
TGTGCCAGCAGTTTATACGGACGGGACACAGATACGCAGTATTTT
CASSLYGRDTDTQYF